The 21 T cell receptor beta chains reported below all come from one sample, sequenced in a study of CD8+CD57+ T cells in acquired aplastic anemia (dated by TCRdb to the late 2010s). Sequenced using an Illumina HiSeq 2000. TCR beta VDJ combination and CDR3 sequence profiling used genomic DNA as the template. Using fastp at Q25 and MiXCR, TCRdb reprocessed the public reads and kept productive beta chains. Entries that share a CDR3 protein sequence are merged under the most common genes and DNA. The sample yields some 200,000 distinct CDR3 sequences; less than 60% were counted once. The ten largest clones represent roughly 2% of the sample. Patients chosen for sequencing had shown expansion of CD8+CD57+ cells by flow cytometry. Sequences were obtained from sorted CD4+, CD8+, or CD8+CD57+ T cells (not recorded which) from PBMCs. The receptors were gathered from a human donor with aplastic anemia.

This clonotype occurred a few times. The chain is built from TRBV25-1 and TRBJ1-5; 8 bases match TRBD1. The CDR3 spans 15 residues. With V trimmed by 5 bases and J by 1 base, 4 bases remained unmatched. Per germline, CDR1 MGHDK and CDR2 SYGVNS. CDR3 protein: CASSLSGGSNQPQHF. For the CDR3, the DNA is TGTGCCAGCAGTTTATCAGGGGGCAGCAATCAGCCCCAGCATTTT.

Only a few counts were recorded for this clonotype. The V call is TRBV15, the J call TRBJ1-2; D call uncertain. CDR1 LNHNV and CDR2 YYDKDF come from the germline V gene (reference sequence). The CDR3 runs 14 residues. Deletions cut 0 bases from V and 2 bases from J, with 7 bases between. The CDR3 sequence is CATSRDLGNYGYTF. The CDR3 nucleotides are TGTGCCACCAGCAGAGATCTGGGAAACTATGGCTACACCTTC.

V is TRBV7-2 and J is TRBJ1-6, with TRBD1 matching over 7 bases. There are 15 residues in the CDR3. Trimming took 1 base from V and 10 from J; bases not matched to a gene: 7. Looked up from germline, CDR1 is SGHTA and CDR2 is FQGNSA. The CDR3 DNA reads TGTGCCAGCAGCTTAGGGAAGGGGGCATGGTCACCCCTCCACTTT. This codes for CASSLGKGAWSPLHF.

This chain uses TRBV20-1 with TRBJ1-5, with D perhaps matching TRBD1 (6 bases). The CDR3 length is 14 residues. Germline V gives CDR1 DFQATT, CDR2 SNEGSKA (reference sequence). The V gene lost 1 base and the J gene lost 5 bases, with 12 bases spanning the gap. CDR3 protein: CSARGGAEYQPQHF. CDR3 DNA sequence: TGCAGTGCTAGAGGGGGGGCGGAATATCAGCCCCAGCATTTT.

V and J are TRBV7-2 and TRBJ2-1, with 7 bases identical to TRBD2. Germline lookup yields CDR1 SGHTA and CDR2 FQGNSA. V trimming: 11 bases; J trimming: 7 bases; junction bases outside the gene matches: 8. CDR3 length: 12 residues. The DNA of the CDR3 is TGTGCCTGGGAGGGGCGGGCAAATGAGCAGTTCTTC. Translated: CAWEGRANEQFF.

This clonotype was detected ten times or more. V is TRBV9 and J is TRBJ2-1; no reliable D call. The CDR3 has 13 residues. Germline CDR1 SGDLS, CDR2 YYNGEE. Trimming removed 3 bases from V and 3 bases from J, with 7 bases in between. The CDR3 region is CASSAGDYNEQFF. The CDR3 region has the DNA TGTGCCAGCAGCGCAGGTGACTACAATGAGCAGTTCTTC.

The rearrangement joins TRBV7-6 to TRBJ1-5, with a tentative D call TRBD1 (5 bases). The ends were cut back, 2 bases at V and 0 bases at J, with 14 bases in the middle. Per germline, CDR1 SGHVS and CDR2 FNYEAQ. The CDR3 length is 17 residues. CDR3 DNA sequence: TGTGCCAGCAGCTTATCTGACAGCCCTTATAGCAATCAGCCCCAGCATTTT. It codes for CASSLSDSPYSNQPQHF.

The rearrangement links TRBV29-1 to TRBJ1-2; possible D gene TRBD1, 6 bases. Germline CDR1 and CDR2: SQVTM and ANQGSEA. V was pared by 3 bases and J by 2 bases, with 10 bases between. The CDR3 has 13 amino acids. CDR3 loop: CSVDWGLNYGYTF. For the CDR3, the DNA is TGCAGCGTTGATTGGGGGCTGAACTATGGCTACACCTTC.

There are many counts of this clonotype. The rearrangement joins TRBV7-9 to TRBJ2-1, with TRBD2 identical over 7 bases. Trimming removed 6 bases from V and 0 bases from J; junction bases left unmatched: 11. CDR3 length: 17 residues. CDR1 is SEHNR and CDR2 is FQNEAQ in the germline V gene (reference sequence). As DNA, the CDR3 is TGTGCCAGCAGGCGGGCGGGCGGGAGCGCCTCCTACAATGAGCAGTTCTTC. It specifies CASRRAGGSASYNEQFF.

This clonotype was detected ten times or more. The chain has TRBV12-3 or TRBV12-4 and TRBJ2-3; D tentatively fits TRBD1 or TRBD2 (5 bases each). Deletions cut 3 bases from V and 0 bases from J, with 7 bases between. The CDR3 totals 14 residues. The CDR3 here is CASSLRGSTDTQYF. As DNA, the CDR3 is TGTGCCAGCAGTTTGAGGGGAAGCACAGATACGCAGTATTTT.

In this sample, this clonotype turned up once. V is TRBV20-1 and J is TRBJ1-1, with TRBD1 as a possible D gene (5 bases). Trimming cost V 1 base and J 6 bases, with 12 bases left between them. The CDR3 consists of 13 residues. CDR1 is DFQATT, CDR2 SNEGSKA, per germline (reference sequence). CDR3 in amino acids: CSARGRRGAEAFF. The CDR3 DNA is TGCAGTGCTAGAGGTCGGCGGGGCGCTGAAGCTTTCTTT.

This chain links TRBV7-7 with TRBJ2-1; TRBD1 aligns across 10 bases. This CDR3 contains 13 residues. Germline V gene sequence: CDR1 SSHAT, CDR2 FNYEAQ (reference sequence). The CDR3 coding sequence is TGTGCTATCCCGGGACAGGGGAACAATGAGCAGTTCTTC. Its translation is CAIPGQGNNEQFF.

V gene TRBV7-3 combines with J gene TRBJ2-2; unclear D gene. With 5 bases removed from V and 4 bases from J, the gap between germline ends came to 8 bases. This CDR3 has 13 amino acids. Germline-derived CDR1 and CDR2 are SGHTA and FQGTGA. In DNA, the CDR3 is TGTGCCAGCAGCCCCGAAGGCACCGGGGAGCTGTTTTTT. It encodes CASSPEGTGELFF.

This sequence joins TRBV9 and TRBJ1-1; D call uncertain. Trimming cost V 2 bases and J 2 bases, with 7 bases left between them. CDR1 and CDR2 (germline): SGDLS, YYNGEE. This CDR3 has 13 amino acids. As DNA, the CDR3 is TGTGCCAGCAGCGTGAGAGTAAACACTGAAGCTTTCTTT. Its translation is CASSVRVNTEAFF.

In its sample, this clonotype was seen many times. This chain links TRBV5-5 with TRBJ2-2, with TRBD2 matching over 10 bases. In germline, CDR1 is SGHKS, CDR2 YYEKEE (reference sequence). The ends lost 0 bases at V and 6 bases at J; junction bases unmatched: 2. The CDR3 contains 15 residues. CDR3 bases: TGTGCCAGCAGCTTGGGGACTAGCGGATCCGGGGAGCTGTTTTTT. It translates to CASSLGTSGSGELFF.

This clonotype was counted at least ten times. V is TRBV19 and J is TRBJ2-1, with a weak D call TRBD2 (6 bases). In germline, CDR1 is LNHDA, CDR2 SQIVND (reference sequence). CDR3 length: 14 amino acids. Trimming removed 6 bases from V and 7 bases from J, with 16 bases in between. The CDR3 region has the DNA TGTGCCAGTAGAACCAGCCGGGAGAGTAATGAGCAGTTCTTC. It is translated as CASRTSRESNEQFF.

This clonotype was picked up many times. The V call is TRBV7-6, the J call TRBJ1-5; TRBD1 matches at 7 bases. The CDR3 contains 15 residues. Trimming at V came to 1 base and at J to 3 bases, leaving 3 bases not matched to a gene. CDR1 is SGHVS and CDR2 is FNYEAQ in the germline V gene. CDR3 DNA sequence: TGTGCCAGCAGCTTAGTAGGGGGCCTCAATCAGCCCCAGCATTTT. Its protein product is CASSLVGGLNQPQHF.

This clonotype showed up many times. The rearrangement uses TRBV11-2 and TRBJ2-3, with D unclear. Trimming removed 4 bases at V and 0 bases at J, with 11 bases between. Germline CDR1 and CDR2: SGHAT and FQNNGV. This CDR3 is 15 amino acids long. The CDR3 reads CASSSRPLSTDTQYF. CDR3 sequence (DNA): TGTGCCAGCAGCTCACGGCCATTGAGCACAGATACGCAGTATTTT.

V usage is TRBV15 and J usage is TRBJ2-7, with a weak D call TRBD2 (7 bases). The CDR3 totals 16 residues. CDR1 and CDR2 from the germline V gene are LNHNV and YYDKDF (reference sequence). V was clipped by 6 bases and J by 5 bases, with 23 bases between them. The CDR3 DNA reads as TGTGCCACCAGTTGGGCGGGGCGGGCGGGGGCCCACGAGCAGTACTTC. Translating it yields CATSWAGRAGAHEQYF.

The rearrangement uses TRBV20-1 and TRBJ2-7, with D possibly TRBD2 on 5 matching bases. V was shortened by 3 bases and J by 9 bases, with 6 bases between the two germline ends. Germline V lookup: CDR1 DFQATT, CDR2 SNEGSKA (reference sequence). The CDR3 has 9 amino acids. The CDR3 nucleotides are TGCAGTGCTAGTGGAGGGCAGTACTTC. It specifies CSASGGQYF.

Worth noting for this clonotype: An end of the junction differs from the germline gene, which may be a read error. The CDR3 reads CASSLSPGMGHGYTF. In DNA form, the CDR3 reads TGTGCCAGCAGTCTATCCCCTGGAATGGGACATGGCTACACCTTC. The chain employs TRBV27 and TRBJ1-2, with D maybe TRBD1 (5 bases). Germline CDR1 and CDR2: MNHEY and SMNVEV (reference sequence). The CDR3 extends over 15 amino acids.